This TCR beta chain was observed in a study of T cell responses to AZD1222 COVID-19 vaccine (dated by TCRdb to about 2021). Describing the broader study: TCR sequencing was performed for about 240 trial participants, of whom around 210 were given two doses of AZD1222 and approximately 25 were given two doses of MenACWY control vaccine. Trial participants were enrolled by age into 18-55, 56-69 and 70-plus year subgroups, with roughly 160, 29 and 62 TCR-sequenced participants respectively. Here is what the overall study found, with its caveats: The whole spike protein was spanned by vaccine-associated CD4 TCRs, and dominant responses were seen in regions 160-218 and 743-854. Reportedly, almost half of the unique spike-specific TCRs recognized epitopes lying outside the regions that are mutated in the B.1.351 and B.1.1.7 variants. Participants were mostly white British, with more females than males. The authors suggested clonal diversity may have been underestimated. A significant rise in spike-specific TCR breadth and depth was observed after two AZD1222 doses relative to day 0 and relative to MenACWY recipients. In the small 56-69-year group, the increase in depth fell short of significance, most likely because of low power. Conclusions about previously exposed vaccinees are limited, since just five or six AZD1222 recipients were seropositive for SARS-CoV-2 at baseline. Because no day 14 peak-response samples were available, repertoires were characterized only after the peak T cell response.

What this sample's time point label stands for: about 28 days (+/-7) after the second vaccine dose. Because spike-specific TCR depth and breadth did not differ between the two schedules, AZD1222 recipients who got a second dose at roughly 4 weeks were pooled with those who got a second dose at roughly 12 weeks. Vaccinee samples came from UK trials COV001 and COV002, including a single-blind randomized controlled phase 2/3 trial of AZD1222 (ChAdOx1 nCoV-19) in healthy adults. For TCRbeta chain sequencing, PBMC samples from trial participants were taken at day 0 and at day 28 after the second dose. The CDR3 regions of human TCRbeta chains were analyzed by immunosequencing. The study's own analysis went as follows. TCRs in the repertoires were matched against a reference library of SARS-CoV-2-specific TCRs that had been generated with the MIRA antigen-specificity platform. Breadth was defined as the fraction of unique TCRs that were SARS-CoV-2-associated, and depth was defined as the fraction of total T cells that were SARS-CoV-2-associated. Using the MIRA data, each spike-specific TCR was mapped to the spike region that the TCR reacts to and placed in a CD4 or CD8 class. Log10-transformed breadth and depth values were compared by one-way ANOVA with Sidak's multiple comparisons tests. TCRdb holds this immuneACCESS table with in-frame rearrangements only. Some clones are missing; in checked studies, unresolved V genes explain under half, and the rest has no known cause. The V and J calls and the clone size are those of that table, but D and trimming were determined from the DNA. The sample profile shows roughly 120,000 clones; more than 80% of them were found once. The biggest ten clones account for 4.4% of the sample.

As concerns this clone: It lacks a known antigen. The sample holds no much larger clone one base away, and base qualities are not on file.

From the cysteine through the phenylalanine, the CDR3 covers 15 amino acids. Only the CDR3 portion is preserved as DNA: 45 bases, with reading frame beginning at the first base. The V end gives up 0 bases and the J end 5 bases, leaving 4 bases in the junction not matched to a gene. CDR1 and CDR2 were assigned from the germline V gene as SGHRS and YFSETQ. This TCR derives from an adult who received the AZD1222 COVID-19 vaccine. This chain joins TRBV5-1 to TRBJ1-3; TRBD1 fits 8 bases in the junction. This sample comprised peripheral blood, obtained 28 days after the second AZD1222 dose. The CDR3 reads CASSLAGTGRNTIYF. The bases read TGCGCCAGCAGCTTGGCGGGGACAGGCCGAAACACCATATATTTT. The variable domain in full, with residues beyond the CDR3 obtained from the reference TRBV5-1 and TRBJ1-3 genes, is KAGVTQTPRYLIKTRGQQVTLSCSPISGHRSVSWYQQTPGQGLQFLFEYFSETQRNKGNFPGRFSGRQFSNSRSEMNVSTLELGDSALYLCASSLAGTGRNTIYFGEGSWLTVV.